This T cell receptor beta chain is from a study of blood T cell repertoires in COVID-19. The wider study: T cells, B-cell-depleted T cells, or PBMCs supplied cDNA or gDNA.

Profiled with immunoSEQ multiplex PCR; TCRdb holds only in-frame clones, not every one. The data show roughly 100,000 clones, with 87% seen just once and around 2% held by the top ten. V dropped 7 bases and J dropped 6 bases, with 12 bases sitting between them. Germline CDR1 and CDR2: MGHDK and SYGVNS. This CDR3 comprises 12 residues. The clonotype was recovered from a man aged 45-60 years with active COVID-19. The chain links TRBV25-1 to TRBJ1-2; D may be TRBD1 (6 bases). The sequenced sample consisted of peripheral blood. The CDR3 DNA reads as TGTGCCAGCATGAACAGGGAAGATGGCTACACCTTC. It is translated as CASMNREDGYTF.